This T cell receptor beta chain is from a study of blood T cell repertoires in COVID-19. Study as a whole: The cDNA or gDNA used as material had been derived from T cells, B-cell-depleted T cells, or PBMCs.

This clone appeared once. Germline CDR1 and CDR2: SGDLS and YYNGEE. V dropped 2 bases and J dropped 13 bases, with 13 bases sitting between them. The CDR3 is made up of 13 amino acids. In the original workflow: Estimation of nucleated cell counts relied on the amplification of reference gene primers. Here immunoSEQ multiplex PCR was the method, and the copy in TCRdb shows in-frame clones only, minus some. V, J and clone size were drawn from that table, and D and trimming were deduced from the DNA. This repertoire shows about 260,000 clones, 75% to 90% found once; its top ten account for approximately 1.5%.

The TCR was taken from a woman aged 40 to 55 who had recovered from COVID-19. The material sequenced was peripheral blood. The chain carries TRBV9 and TRBJ1-6; D call uncertain. The CDR3 reads CASSVEGMTPLHF. The CDR3 region has the DNA TGTGCCAGCAGCGTTGAGGGTATGACGCCCCTCCACTTT.